Listed below are T cell receptor beta chains from one sample, sequenced in a study of cytomegalovirus exposure and HLA in healthy donors. The repertoire was sequenced with immunoSEQ multiplex PCR; TCRdb's copy has only in-frame clones and lacks some. The sample has about 150,000 clones, roughly 87% seen once; the top ten hold about 10%. The sample taken for sequencing was PBMCs. These receptors were obtained from a woman in her late teens or twenties in good health and CMV-seropositive. The CDR3 runs from the conserved cysteine through the conserved F or W. The D gene is left open where the match is weak. Only some rows state a clone size, as once, few, many or a class for expanded clones.

d_call j_call clone_size v_call cdr3_nt cdr3_aa
- TRBJ1-4 - TRBV15 TGTGCCACCAGCAGATCGCCCAGGGTGCGTAATGAAAAACTGTTTTTT CATSRSPRVRNEKLFF
- TRBJ1-2 once TRBV30 TGTGCCTGGAGTGTACCAGGGCGGATCTATGGCTACACCTTC CAWSVPGRIYGYTF
TRBD2 TRBJ2-7 - TRBV20-1 TGCAGTGATCCGACGGAGCGGGGGGGGTTC CSDPTERGGF
TRBD2 TRBJ2-7 once TRBV19 TGTGCCAGTAGTAAGCCCCGGACTAGCGGGGGGCCCTACGAGCAGTACTTC CASSKPRTSGGPYEQYF
TRBD1 TRBJ1-1 - TRBV19 TGTGCCAGCAGGACAGGGTGGAAGGGGGAAGCTTTCTTT CASRTGWKGEAFF
- TRBJ1-5 - TRBV27 TGTGCCAGCAGTCCCTACTCTGCCAATCAGCCCCAGCATTTT CASSPYSANQPQHF
- TRBJ1-2 - TRBV6-5 TGTGCCAGCAGTTACTCGACGTTACCGGGTGACTATGGCTACACCTTC CASSYSTLPGDYGYTF
- TRBJ2-7 - TRBV9 TGTGCCAGCAGCGTAGGGGGGGTCGACAACGAGCAGTACTTC CASSVGGVDNEQYF
- TRBJ2-7 - TRBV5-8 TGTGCCAGCAGCTTGGGGAGCTCCTACGAGCAGTACTTC CASSLGSSYEQYF
TRBD1 TRBJ2-7 once TRBV19 TGTGCCAGTAGTTCCGGGACAGGGGCCTACGAGCAGTACTTC CASSSGTGAYEQYF
TRBD2 TRBJ2-3 - TRBV27 TGTGCCAGCAGCGAGACTAGCCTCGGCACAGATACGCAGTATTTT CASSETSLGTDTQYF
- TRBJ1-3 once TRBV25-1 TGTGCCAGCAGTGAATCGGGGTCGGGTTCGGGCTCTGGAAACACCATATATTTT CASSESGSGSGSGNTIYF